The TCR beta chain described here comes from a study of shared clonotypes between healthy human individuals. On this clone itself: Its antigen is unknown.

Broader study findings: Lower generation probabilities were found for non-shared clonotypes than for those shared by all four donors.

Each subset's genomic DNA was split evenly across several immunoSEQ plates. Method: immunoSEQ multiplex PCR; TCRdb's copy keeps in-frame clones and lacks some. The data hold 2 million or so clones, with around 96% observed a single time. Germline assignment: CDR1 LGHNA and CDR2 YSLEER. V gave up 0 bases and J gave up 5 bases, with 13 bases separating them. The CDR3 is made up of 15 amino acids. Naive CD8 cells comprised CD45RO-negative, CCR7-positively selected cells, excluding terminally differentiated effector memory CD45RA+ cells. The chain carries TRBV4-3 and TRBJ2-5, with a weak D call TRBD1 (5 bases). The sequenced sample was naive CD8+ T cells sorted from blood. The clonotype originates from a man aged 18 to 30 in good health. The CDR3: CASSQDGQGGETQYF. The CDR3 nucleotides are TGCGCCAGCAGCCAAGACGGTCAGGGTGGGGAGACCCAGTACTTC.